This T cell receptor (beta chain) is from a study of blood T cell repertoires in COVID-19. Study context: Donors in the United States, Italy and Spain gave samples during acute or convalescent COVID-19.

Measured with immunoSEQ multiplex PCR; TCRdb has only the in-frame clones, and not every one. The repertoire holds about 240,000 clones, with about 88% as singletons. One Seattle source followed patients from active infection through their disease course. This clone was counted a single time. The receptor comes from a woman aged 50 to 60 with COVID-19, enrolled during active disease. Sequenced material: peripheral blood.

The CDR3 sequence is CASIRQGARNTEAFF. The CDR3, as DNA: TGTGCCAGCATCCGACAGGGGGCGAGGAACACTGAAGCTTTCTTT. This rearrangement joins TRBV7-9 to TRBJ1-1; TRBD1 aligns across 10 bases. V gave up 7 bases and J gave up 1 base; unmatched junction bases: 6. The CDR3 has 15 amino acids. Germline V CDR1 and CDR2: SEHNR, FQNEAQ (reference sequence). The whole variable domain, remainder taken from reference TRBV7-9 and TRBJ1-1, is DTGVSQNPRHKITKRGQNVTFRCDPISEHNRLYWYRQTLGQGPEFLTYFQNEAQLEKSRLLSDRFSAERPKGSFSTLEIQRTEQGDSAMYLCASIRQGARNTEAFFGQGTRLTVV.